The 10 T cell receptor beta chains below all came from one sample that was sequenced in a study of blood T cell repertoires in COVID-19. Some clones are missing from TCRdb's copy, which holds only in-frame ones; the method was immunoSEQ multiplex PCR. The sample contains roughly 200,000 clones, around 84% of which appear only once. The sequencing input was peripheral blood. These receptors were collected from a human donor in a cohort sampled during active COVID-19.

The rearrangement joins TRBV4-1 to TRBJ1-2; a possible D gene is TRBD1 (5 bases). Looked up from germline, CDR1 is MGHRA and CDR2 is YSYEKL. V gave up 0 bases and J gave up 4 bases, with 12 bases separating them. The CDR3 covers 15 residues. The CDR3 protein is CASSQDLRQPYGYTF. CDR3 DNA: TGCGCCAGCAGCCAAGACCTTCGACAGCCCTATGGCTACACCTTC.

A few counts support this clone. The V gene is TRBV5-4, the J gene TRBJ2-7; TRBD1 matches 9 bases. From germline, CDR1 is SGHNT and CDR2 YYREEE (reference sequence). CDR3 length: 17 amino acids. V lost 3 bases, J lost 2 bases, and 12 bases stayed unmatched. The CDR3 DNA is TGTGCCAGCAGCTCTCCGGGACAGGGTATGTGGGCCTACGAGCAGTACTTC. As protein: CASSSPGQGMWAYEQYF.

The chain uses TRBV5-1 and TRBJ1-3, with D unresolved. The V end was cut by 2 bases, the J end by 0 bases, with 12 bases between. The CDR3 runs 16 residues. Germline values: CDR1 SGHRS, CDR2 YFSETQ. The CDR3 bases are TGCGCCAGCAGCTTAGAGGGCAGAAGCTCTGGAAACACCATATATTTT. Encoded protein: CASSLEGRSSGNTIYF.

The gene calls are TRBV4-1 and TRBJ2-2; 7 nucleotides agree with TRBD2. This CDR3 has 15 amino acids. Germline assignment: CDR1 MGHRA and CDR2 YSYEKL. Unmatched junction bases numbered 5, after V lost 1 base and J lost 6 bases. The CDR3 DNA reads TGCGCCAGCAGCCAAGTGGGAGGGGTTCCCGGGGAGCTGTTTTTT. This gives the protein CASSQVGGVPGELFF.

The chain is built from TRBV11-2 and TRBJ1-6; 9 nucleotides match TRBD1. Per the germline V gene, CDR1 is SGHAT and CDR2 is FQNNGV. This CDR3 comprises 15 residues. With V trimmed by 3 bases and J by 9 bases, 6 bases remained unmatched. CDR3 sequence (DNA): TGTGCCAGCAGCTTGAGGACAGGGGAACTTTCACCCCTCCACTTT. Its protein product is CASSLRTGELSPLHF.

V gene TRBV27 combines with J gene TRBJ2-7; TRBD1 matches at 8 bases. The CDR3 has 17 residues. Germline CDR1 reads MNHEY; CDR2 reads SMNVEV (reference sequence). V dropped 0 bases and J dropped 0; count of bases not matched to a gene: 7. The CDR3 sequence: CASSLSGGQASSYEQYF. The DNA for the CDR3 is TGTGCCAGCAGTTTATCGGGGGGACAGGCGAGCTCCTACGAGCAGTACTTC.

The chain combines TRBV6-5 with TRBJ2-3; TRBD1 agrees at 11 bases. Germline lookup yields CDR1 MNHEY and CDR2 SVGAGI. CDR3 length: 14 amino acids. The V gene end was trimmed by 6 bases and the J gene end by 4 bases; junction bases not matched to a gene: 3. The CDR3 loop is CASRDRGRADTQYF. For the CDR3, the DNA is TGTGCCAGCAGGGACAGGGGGCGCGCAGATACGCAGTATTTT.

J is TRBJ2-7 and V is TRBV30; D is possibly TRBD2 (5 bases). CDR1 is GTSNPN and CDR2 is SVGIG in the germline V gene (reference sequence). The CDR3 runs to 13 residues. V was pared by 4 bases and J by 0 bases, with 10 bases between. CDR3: CAWTARGSYEQYV. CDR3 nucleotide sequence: TGTGCCTGGACGGCACGGGGCTCCTACGAGCAGTACGTC.

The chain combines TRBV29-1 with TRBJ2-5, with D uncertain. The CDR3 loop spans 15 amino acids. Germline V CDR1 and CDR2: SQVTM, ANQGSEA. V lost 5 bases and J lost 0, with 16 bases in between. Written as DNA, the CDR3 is TGCAGCGTTACCCTGCGGAACACTAACCAAGAGACCCAGTACTTC. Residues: CSVTLRNTNQETQYF.

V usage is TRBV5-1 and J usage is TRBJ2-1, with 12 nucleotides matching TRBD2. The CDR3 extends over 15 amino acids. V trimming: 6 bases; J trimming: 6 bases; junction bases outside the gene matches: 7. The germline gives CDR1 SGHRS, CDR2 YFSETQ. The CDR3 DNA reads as TGCGCCAGCATTCAGCTAGCGGGAGGGCCCAATGAGCAGTTCTTC. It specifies CASIQLAGGPNEQFF.